This paragraph reports one T cell receptor (beta chain). Clones were sequenced by immunoSEQ multiplex PCR, and TCRdb holds only the in-frame ones, with some missing. The table shows 93,000 or so clones, with around 81% occurring only once. The V gene's germline CDR1 is LNHDA and CDR2 SQIVND (reference sequence). The CDR3 is 14 amino acids. Trimming took off 2 bases at V and 3 bases at J, with 7 bases between the two ends. This sample was taken from a study of glioma-infiltrating T cells after dendritic cell vaccination. The J gene is TRBJ2-2, the V gene TRBV19; D unclear. This TCR came from a human donor with glioblastoma. The source was blood, collected before dendritic cell vaccination. The CDR3 here is CASSISTDTGELFF. The CDR3 DNA reads as TGTGCCAGTAGTATATCCACGGACACCGGGGAGCTGTTTTTT.